The clone carrying this T cell receptor (beta chain) has a single count. The data stem from a study of blood T cell repertoires in COVID-19. Study overall: Samples came from the United States, Italy and Spain, spanning acute and convalescent COVID-19. Sample material is recorded as cDNA or gDNA derived from T cells, B-cell-depleted T cells, or PBMCs.

Sequencing was performed with immunoSEQ multiplex PCR; in TCRdb, only in-frame clones are kept and a portion is missing. Of 270,000 or so clones detected, under 95% appear once; the ten largest clones hold 2% to 2.5%. Adults between roughly 18 and 89 years of age took part from about two dozen US areas. Allocation to cohorts depended on clinical history reported by the participants. The sequence was collected from a woman in her thirties or forties with acute COVID-19. Sequencing was performed on PBMCs or T cells enriched from blood (not recorded which).

The DNA of the CDR3 is TGTGCCAGCAGTCTAGGGGGGGTTCTGTCTGGAAACACCATATATTTT. Residues: CASSLGGVLSGNTIYF. The chain is built from TRBV28 and TRBJ1-3; the D gene is possibly TRBD1 (6 bases). This CDR3 has 16 amino acids. The V gene lost 5 bases and the J gene lost 1 base, with 15 bases spanning the gap. CDR1 and CDR2 (germline): MDHEN, SYDVKM.